Below, 11 T cell receptor beta chains from the same sample are listed, as sequenced in a study of CD8 T cells in ankylosing spondylitis. One entry per CDR3 protein, called by TCRdb with MiXCR from the 5' RACE reads. Here the sample spans more than 150,000 distinct CDR3 sequences, roughly 20% being singletons. The specimen was blood, either unsorted or a sorted T cell fraction (not recorded which). These receptors originate from a male donor between 10 and 30 years old with ankylosing spondylitis or in good health (not recorded which).

Ten or more counts support this clonotype. This rearrangement joins TRBV7-6 to TRBJ2-5; 9 bases match TRBD2. V trimming: 0 bases; J trimming: 7 bases; junction bases outside the gene matches: 21. CDR3 length equals 20 residues. CDR1 is SGHVS, CDR2 FNYEAQ, per germline. The CDR3 coding sequence is TGTGCCAGCAGCTTAGCGGTCGTTGGTCGTCTAGCGGGGCCCAGGGGGACCCAGTACTTC. The encoded protein is CASSLAVVGRLAGPRGTQYF.

The sample holds many counts of this clonotype. The V gene is TRBV12-3 or TRBV12-4, the J gene TRBJ1-2, with TRBD1 matching 7 bases. The CDR3 totals 13 residues. V gave up 3 bases and J gave up 8 bases; unmatched junction bases: 6. The chain's CDR3 is CASSFGRGGGYTF. CDR3 coding DNA: TGTGCCAGCAGTTTTGGCAGGGGGGGCGGCTACACCTTC.

The chain couples TRBV14 to TRBJ2-1; TRBD2 matches at 7 bases. V trimming: 4 bases; J trimming: 5 bases; junction bases outside the gene matches: 8. CDR1 and CDR2 from the germline V gene are SGHDN and FVKESK. The CDR3 extends over 15 amino acids. CDR3 loop: CASSPWGLRNNEQFF. CDR3 sequence (DNA): TGTGCCAGCAGCCCCTGGGGACTAAGGAACAATGAGCAGTTCTTC.

The sample holds many counts of this clonotype. This chain links TRBV5-1 with TRBJ2-7; the D gene is possibly TRBD1 (6 bases). The germline V and J ends were trimmed by 4 bases and 3 bases, with 14 bases remaining between them. The CDR3 runs 14 residues. Germline lookup yields CDR1 SGHRS and CDR2 YFSETQ. CDR3 in amino acids: CASSADRILYEQYF. In DNA, the CDR3 is TGCGCCAGCAGCGCCGACAGGATCCTCTACGAGCAGTACTTC.

This clonotype showed up many times. The chain couples TRBV11-2 to TRBJ1-2; tentatively, D is TRBD1 (6 bases). The CDR3 has 14 amino acids. V was trimmed by 0 bases and J by 6 bases, leaving 11 bases between them. In germline, CDR1 is SGHAT, CDR2 FQNNGV. CDR3 sequence (DNA): TGTGCCAGCAGCTTAGAAGGGACATATAATGGCTACACCTTC. Translation: CASSLEGTYNGYTF.

In its sample, this clonotype was seen many times. This chain joins TRBV6-2 or TRBV6-3 and TRBJ2-1; perhaps TRBD2 as D (5 bases). V lost 6 bases and J lost 0, with 12 bases in between. The germline V gene has CDR1 MNHEY and CDR2 SVGEGT. The CDR3 totals 15 residues. The DNA for the CDR3 is TGTGCCAGCAGGAACGAGGGCAACTCCTACAATGAGCAGTTCTTC. Encoded protein: CASRNEGNSYNEQFF.

Here the CDR3 reads CASSEMSGTVYQETQYF. In DNA, the CDR3 is TGTGCCAGCAGCGAAATGTCCGGGACTGTGTACCAAGAGACCCAGTACTTC. The chain recombines TRBV7-9 with TRBJ2-5, with D perhaps TRBD2 (6 bases). With 5 bases removed from V and 0 bases from J, the gap between germline ends came to 19 bases. The CDR3 runs to 17 residues. CDR1 SEHNR and CDR2 FQNEAQ come from the germline V gene (reference sequence).

The chain couples TRBV7-6 to TRBJ2-1; D could derive from TRBD1 or TRBD2 (5 bases each). The V end lost 5 bases, the J end lost 8 bases, and 10 bases lay between the germline ends. The CDR3 sequence is 12 residues long. Germline values: CDR1 SGHVS, CDR2 FNYEAQ. The CDR3 here is CASSRGPDEQFF. The CDR3 DNA follows: TGTGCCAGCAGCAGGGGACCCGATGAGCAGTTCTTC.

This clonotype was seen ten or more times. V and J are TRBV10-3 and TRBJ2-1; D remains unclear. Trimming took off 6 bases at V and 7 bases at J, with 10 bases between the two ends. CDR3 length equals 12 residues. Germline lookup yields CDR1 ENHRY and CDR2 SYGVKD. Here the CDR3 DNA reads TGTGCCATCAGCCGTGATAAGAATGAGCAGTTCTTC. As protein: CAISRDKNEQFF.

At least ten counts were recorded for this clonotype. The chain uses TRBV29-1 and TRBJ2-5; possible D gene TRBD1, 7 bases. Per germline, CDR1 SQVTM and CDR2 ANQGSEA. V was shortened by 3 bases and J by 4 bases, with 18 bases between the two germline ends. The CDR3 consists of 15 residues. CDR3 sequence: CSVEKGGQPLETQYF. CDR3 nucleotide sequence: TGCAGCGTTGAGAAGGGGGGACAGCCTTTAGAGACCCAGTACTTC.

This clonotype has only a few counts. The genes are TRBV19 and TRBJ1-1; possible D gene TRBD1, 6 bases. The V and J ends lost 5 bases and 3 bases respectively, with 7 bases between them. The V gene's germline CDR1 is LNHDA and CDR2 SQIVND (reference sequence). The CDR3 is 12 amino acids. CDR3 bases: TGTGCCAGTAGTCCAGGGGACACTGAAGCTTTCTTT. Protein sequence: CASSPGDTEAFF.